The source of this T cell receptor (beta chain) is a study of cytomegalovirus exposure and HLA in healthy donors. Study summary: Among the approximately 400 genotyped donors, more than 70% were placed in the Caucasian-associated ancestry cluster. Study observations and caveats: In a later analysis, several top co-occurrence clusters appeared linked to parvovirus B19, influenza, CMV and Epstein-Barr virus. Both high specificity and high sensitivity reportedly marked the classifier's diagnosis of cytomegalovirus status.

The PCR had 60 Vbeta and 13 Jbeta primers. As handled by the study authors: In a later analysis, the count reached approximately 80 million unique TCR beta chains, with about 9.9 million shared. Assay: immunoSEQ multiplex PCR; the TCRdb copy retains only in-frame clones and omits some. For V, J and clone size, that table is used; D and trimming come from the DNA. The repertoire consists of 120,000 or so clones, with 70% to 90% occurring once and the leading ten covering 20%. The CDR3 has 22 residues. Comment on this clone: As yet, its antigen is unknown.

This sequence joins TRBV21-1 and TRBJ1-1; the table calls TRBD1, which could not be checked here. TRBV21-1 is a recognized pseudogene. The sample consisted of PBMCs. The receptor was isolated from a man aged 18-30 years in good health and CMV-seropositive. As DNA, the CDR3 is TGTGCCAGCAGCAAAGGTGGAAGGGGGCGCTGTGCTATAGGGGATATGAACACTGAAGCTTTCTTT. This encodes CASSKGGRGRCAIGDMNTEAFF.